This T cell receptor beta chain was identified during a study of regulatory T cells in long-lasting Graves disease. General study points: With persistent disease, TRBV28, TRBJ1-2 and TRBJ2-5 were the favored segments.

The V gene's germline CDR1 is MDHEN and CDR2 SYDVKM. Trimming took 2 bases from V and 3 from J; bases not matched to a gene: 5. The length of the CDR3 is 16 residues. Time point meaning: newly diagnosed GD, antithyroid drugs for less than 3 months. PBMC-extracted RNA yielded the TCR library. Arm-PCR of CDR3 regions with iRepertoire HTBI primers generated TCR beta libraries. A single record per CDR3 protein comes from TCRdb applying MiXCR to the multiplex PCR reads. The repertoire holds under 250,000 distinct CDR3 sequences, with approximately 18% as singletons. The sample holds many counts of this clonotype. The antigen is unknown. The same data also went into a second study, on T cells in Graves' hyperthyroidism and ophthalmopathy. That work states: Uncontrolled infection, other autoimmune disease, pregnancy or lactation led to exclusion. Using the HTBI primer set, a first-round RT-PCR was run on the TCR CDR3.

The TCR comes from a woman in her thirties with Graves disease. The rearrangement links TRBV28 to TRBJ2-3; TRBD1 aligns across 10 bases. The starting material was peripheral blood mononuclear cells (PBMCs), obtained at new diagnosis, from a patient treated with antithyroid drugs. DNA of the CDR3: TGTGCCAGCAGTTTACCGGGACAGGGGAGTACAGATACGCAGTATTTT. Translating it yields CASSLPGQGSTDTQYF.